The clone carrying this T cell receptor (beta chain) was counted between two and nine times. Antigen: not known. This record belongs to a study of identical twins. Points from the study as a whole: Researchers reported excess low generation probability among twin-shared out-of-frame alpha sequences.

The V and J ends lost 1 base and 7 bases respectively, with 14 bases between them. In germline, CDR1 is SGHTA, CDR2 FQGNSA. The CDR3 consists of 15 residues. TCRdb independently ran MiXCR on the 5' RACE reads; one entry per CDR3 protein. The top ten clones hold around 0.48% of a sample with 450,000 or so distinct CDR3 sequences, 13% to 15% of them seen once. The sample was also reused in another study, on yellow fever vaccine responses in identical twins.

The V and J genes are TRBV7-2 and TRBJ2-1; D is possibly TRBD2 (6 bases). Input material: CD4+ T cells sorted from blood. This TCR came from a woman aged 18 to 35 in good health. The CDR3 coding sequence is TGTGCCAGCAGCTTAGTAACGGGAGTCTCAAATGAGCAGTTCTTC. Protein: CASSLVTGVSNEQFF.